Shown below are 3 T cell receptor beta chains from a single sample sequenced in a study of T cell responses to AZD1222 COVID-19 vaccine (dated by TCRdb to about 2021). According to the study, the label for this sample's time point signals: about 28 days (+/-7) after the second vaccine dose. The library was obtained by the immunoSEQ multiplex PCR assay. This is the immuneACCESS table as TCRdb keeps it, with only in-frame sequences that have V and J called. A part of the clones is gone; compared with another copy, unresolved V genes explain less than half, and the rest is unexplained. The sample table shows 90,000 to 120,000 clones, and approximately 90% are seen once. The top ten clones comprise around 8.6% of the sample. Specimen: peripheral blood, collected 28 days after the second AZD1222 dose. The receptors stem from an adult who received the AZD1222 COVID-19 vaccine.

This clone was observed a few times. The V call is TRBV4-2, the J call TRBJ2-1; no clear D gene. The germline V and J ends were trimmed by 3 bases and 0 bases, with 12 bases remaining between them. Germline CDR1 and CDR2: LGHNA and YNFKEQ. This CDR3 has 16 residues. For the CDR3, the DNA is TGTGCCAGCAGCCAGCCTTCTACCAGCTCCTACAATGAGCAGTTCTTC. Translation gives CASSQPSTSSYNEQFF.

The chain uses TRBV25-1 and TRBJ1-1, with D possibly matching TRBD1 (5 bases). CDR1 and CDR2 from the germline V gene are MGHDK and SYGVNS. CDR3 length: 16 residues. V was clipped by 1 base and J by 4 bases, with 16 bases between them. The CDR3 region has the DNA TGTGCCAGCAGTGAATTTGAGATGGGGCGATCCACTGAAGCTTTCTTT. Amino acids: CASSEFEMGRSTEAFF.

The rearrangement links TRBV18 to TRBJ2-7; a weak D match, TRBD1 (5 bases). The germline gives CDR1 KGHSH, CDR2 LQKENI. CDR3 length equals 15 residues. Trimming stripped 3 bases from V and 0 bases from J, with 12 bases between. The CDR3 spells CASSPDIQSSYEQYF. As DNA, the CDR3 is TGTGCCAGCTCACCGGACATTCAGAGCTCCTACGAGCAGTACTTC.